This T cell receptor (beta chain) derives from a study of spatial heterogeneity in lung cancer. Study background: Sequenced were any available follow-up PBMC samples, which had been obtained a median of roughly two years after resection.

This clonotype was seen a few times. Its antigen remains unidentified. Study conclusions and caveats: Blood carried ubiquitous expanded tumor TCRs more at resection than follow-up.

TCRdb reprocessed the 5' RACE reads via MiXCR and lists one record per CDR3 protein. Counted here are around 110,000 distinct CDR3 sequences, 10% to 15% occurring once; the ten biggest clones make up roughly 17%. Stated time point: blood at routine non-recurrence follow-up after resection. Whole RNA was taken from tumor, nontumor lung or frozen PBMC; it was then sequenced unsorted. The V end was cut by 4 bases, the J end by 0 bases, with 10 bases between. Germline CDR1 SGHRS, CDR2 YFSETQ. CDR3 size: 14 residues. The receptor was isolated from a male donor with early-stage non-small cell lung cancer. Sequences were derived from PBMCs, sampled at follow-up. This rearrangement joins TRBV5-1 to TRBJ1-1, with D maybe TRBD1 (6 bases). CDR3 sequence reads: CASSTTGMNTEAFF. The DNA for the CDR3 is TGCGCCAGCAGCACCACAGGGATGAACACTGAAGCTTTCTTT.